These T cell receptor beta chains were read from a single sample in a study of T cell changes during pregnancy in multiple sclerosis. Repertoires were generated with immunoSEQ multiplex PCR, while TCRdb's copy carries only in-frame clones and drops some. The table includes about 51,000 clones, 92% detected once. This specimen was CD4+ T cells from peripheral blood mononuclear cells, taken in the third trimester of pregnancy. These receptors were obtained from a female donor with multiple sclerosis, enrolled in a pregnancy study. CDR3s include the opening cysteine and the closing phenylalanine or tryptophan. A D gene is named only where the DNA matches it firmly. Only some rows state a clone size, as once, few, many or a class for expanded clones.

CDR3aa	CDR3nt	j_gene	d_gene	abundance	v_gene
CASSLAATGGGEQYF	TGTGCCAGCAGCTTAGCTGCGACAGGGGGCGGCGAGCAGTACTTC	TRBJ2-7	TRBD1	NA	TRBV7-2
CASSPTNPGNTIYF	TGTGCCAGCAGTCCCACTAACCCGGGAAACACCATATATTTT	TRBJ1-3	NA	NA	TRBV27
CARTAGGFQETQYF	TGTGCCAGGACGGCGGGAGGGTTCCAAGAGACCCAGTACTTC	TRBJ2-5	TRBD2	NA	TRBV30
CASSRTVFTDTQYF	TGTGCCAGCAGCCGGACAGTTTTCACAGATACGCAGTATTTT	TRBJ2-3	NA	NA	TRBV6-5
CASSVGPGTVSRELFF	TGTGCCAGCAGCGTGGGGCCCGGGACAGTTAGCCGGGAGCTGTTTTTT	TRBJ2-2	TRBD1	NA	TRBV9
CSVGLGQVRSKQYF	TGCAGCGTTGGGTTGGGACAGGTGCGTTCCAAGCAGTACTTC	TRBJ2-7	TRBD1	NA	TRBV29-1
CASSVGQGFRGRTDTQYF	TGCGCCAGCAGCGTCGGACAGGGTTTCAGAGGTCGCACAGATACGCAGTATTTT	TRBJ2-3	TRBD1	NA	TRBV5-1
CASSSGLAGDTGELFF	TGTGCCAGCAGCTCAGGACTAGCGGGCGACACCGGGGAGCTGTTTTTT	TRBJ2-2	TRBD2	NA	TRBV5-6
CASHPESPGETQYF	TGTGCCAGCCATCCGGAGAGCCCGGGGGAGACCCAGTACTTC	TRBJ2-5	NA	once	TRBV6-5
CASSQELGQNYQPQHF	TGCGCCAGCAGCCAAGAGCTGGGACAGAACTATCAGCCCCAGCATTTT	TRBJ1-5	TRBD1	NA	TRBV4-1
CASSSRASYEQYF	TGTGCCAGCAGTTCCCGCGCATCCTACGAGCAGTACTTC	TRBJ2-7	NA	NA	TRBV27